Presented here are 6 T cell receptor beta chains from one specimen sequenced in a study of blood T cell repertoires in COVID-19. Sequencing used immunoSEQ multiplex PCR; TCRdb keeps in-frame clones, though not all of them. The profile shows hundreds of thousands of clones, approximately 90% of them singletons. Sequences were obtained from peripheral blood. The source is a woman in her 30s with COVID-19, enrolled during active disease.

The rearrangement joins TRBV29-1 to TRBJ2-3, with 8 bases that match TRBD1. The CDR3 consists of 16 residues. Looked up from germline, CDR1 is SQVTM and CDR2 is ANQGSEA. V shed 2 bases, J shed 0 bases, and the junction held 7 bases outside the gene matches. Here the CDR3 reads CSVEPDRESSTDTQYF. The CDR3 nucleotides are TGCAGCGTTGAACCGGACAGGGAGTCTAGCACAGATACGCAGTATTTT.

The rearrangement links TRBV6-1 to TRBJ2-1; possibly TRBD2 for D (6 bases). The germline V gene has CDR1 MNHNS and CDR2 SASEGT. The CDR3 is 17 amino acids. The ends were cut back, 3 bases at V and 0 bases at J, with 15 bases in the middle. Here the CDR3 reads CASSEQPAGSSYNEQFF. In nucleotides, the CDR3 is TGTGCCAGCAGTGAGCAGCCAGCGGGCAGCTCCTACAATGAGCAGTTCTTC.

The chain combines TRBV18 with TRBJ2-5; D call uncertain. The germline V gene has CDR1 KGHSH and CDR2 LQKENI. Trimming left V 6 bases short and J 1 base short, with 12 bases between. This CDR3 contains 14 residues. This CDR3 reads CASSAQNLQETQYF. CDR3 sequence (DNA): TGTGCCAGCTCTGCGCAAAACCTCCAAGAGACCCAGTACTTC.

This chain uses TRBV18 with TRBJ2-7, with TRBD1 matching 7 bases. The V and J ends lost 3 bases and 1 base, in that order; junction bases with no gene match: 0. Germline V gene data show CDR1 as KGHSH and CDR2 as LQKENI. The CDR3 sequence is 13 residues long. CDR3 DNA sequence: TGTGCCAGCTCACCGGGACAGTCCTACGAGCAGTACGTC. Translated: CASSPGQSYEQYV.

V and J are TRBV24-1 and TRBJ2-2; D remains ambiguous. The CDR3 contains 15 residues. Germline CDR1 is KGHDR and CDR2 is SFDVKD. V lost 2 bases to trimming and J lost 0 bases, with 6 bases between them. This CDR3 is CATSDSLANTGELFF. CDR3 DNA: TGTGCCACCAGTGATTCGCTAGCGAACACCGGGGAGCTGTTTTTT.

This sequence joins TRBV4-3 and TRBJ1-2, with D perhaps matching TRBD1 (5 bases). In germline, CDR1 is LGHNA, CDR2 YSLEER. The CDR3 contains 15 residues. Trimming cost V 0 bases and J 1 base, with 9 bases left between them. The CDR3 loop is CASSQDWGLNYGYTF. For the CDR3, the DNA is TGCGCCAGCAGCCAAGATTGGGGACTTAACTATGGCTACACCTTC.